A selection of T cell receptor beta chains follows, all from one sample in a study of regulatory T cells in long-lasting Graves disease. A single record per CDR3 protein comes from TCRdb applying MiXCR to the multiplex PCR reads. The sample includes about 540,000 distinct CDR3 sequences, roughly 14% of them seen just once. The same specimen was also included in a second study, on T cells in Graves' hyperthyroidism and ophthalmopathy.

The sequenced sample was peripheral blood mononuclear cells (PBMCs), obtained at new diagnosis, from a patient treated with antithyroid drugs. The receptors were gathered from a man aged 25 to 40 with Graves disease. CDR3s include the opening cysteine and the closing phenylalanine or tryptophan. Fields, in order: J gene, D gene, CDR3 length, clone size, V gene, CDR3 DNA, CDR3 protein. D genes are given only for firm matches. A row's size may be missing; if present it is once, few, many or a size class.

>TRBJ2-4|TRBD2|15|few|TRBV6-2/TRBV6-3
TGTGCCAGCATACGAGCGGGAGGGCCGGGGAACATTCAGTACTTC
CASIRAGGPGNIQYF
>TRBJ2-1|TRBD2|13|many|TRBV12-3/TRBV12-4
TGTGCCAGCAGCCACCGGGAGGACAATGAGCAGTTCTTC
CASSHREDNEQFF
>TRBJ2-2|TRBD2|18|few|TRBV4-2
TGTGCCAGCAGCCAGAAGCTAGCGGGAAGGTATAGGGGCGGGGAGCTGTTTTTT
CASSQKLAGRYRGGELFF
>TRBJ2-1|TRBD1|14|-|TRBV19
TGTGCCAGTAACCCGGGACAGACCTACAATGAGCAGTTCTTC
CASNPGQTYNEQFF
>TRBJ2-3|-|13|many|TRBV27
TGTGCCAGCAGGAGGAGGCGCTCAGATACGCAGTATTTT
CASRRRRSDTQYF
>TRBJ2-3|TRBD1|14|many|TRBV5-1
TGCGCCACCAAAACACAGGGGAATACAGATACGCAGTATTTT
CATKTQGNTDTQYF
>TRBJ2-2|TRBD1|14|-|TRBV29-1
TGCAGCATTTTCCAGGGGGCGCGGACCGGGGAGCTGTTTTTT
CSIFQGARTGELFF
>TRBJ2-5|TRBD2|13|many|TRBV6-1
TGTGCCAGCAGTAGCGGGAGGTGGGAGACCCAGTACTTC
CASSSGRWETQYF
>TRBJ2-5|-|13|-|TRBV20-1
TGCAGTGCTAGGGCTAGCCCCCAAGAGACCCAGTACTTC
CSARASPQETQYF
>TRBJ2-5|-|13|many|TRBV28
TGTGCCAGCACCTCAGGGGGAGGGGGGACCCAGTACTTC
CASTSGGGGTQYF
>TRBJ2-7|-|14|many|TRBV28
TGTGCCAGCAGTTTCTACAGTGACCCGGGCGAGCAGTACTTC
CASSFYSDPGEQYF
>TRBJ2-2|TRBD1|13|-|TRBV24-1
TGTGCCACCAGACAGGGGGCGTCCGGGGAGCTGTTTTTT
CATRQGASGELFF
>TRBJ2-1|-|16|many|TRBV7-9
TGTGCCAGCAGCTTCGCCGGGCCCCCCTCCTACAATGAGCAGTTCTTC
CASSFAGPPSYNEQFF
>TRBJ1-5|-|15|many|TRBV6-1
TGTGCCAGCAGTCCGTCTGCGGGAATAAATCAGCCCCAGCATTTT
CASSPSAGINQPQHF
>TRBJ1-5|TRBD1|18|many|TRBV7-9
TGTGCCAGCAGCCTGACCCCGGGACAGGGGGTAGGCAATCAGCCCCAGCATTTT
CASSLTPGQGVGNQPQHF
>TRBJ2-7|-|12|few|TRBV29-1
TGCAGCGTTGAAAAAGGGCCCTACGAGCAGTACTTC
CSVEKGPYEQYF
>TRBJ2-7|TRBD2|14|many|TRBV5-4
TGTGCCAGCAGCTGGCCGGGACTAGCGGGTGAGCAGTACTTC
CASSWPGLAGEQYF
>TRBJ2-1|TRBD2|20|many|TRBV12-3/TRBV12-4
TGTGCCAGCAGTTTTACGGGACTACCCCGCAAGTCCCCTACCTACAATGAGCAGTTCTTC
CASSFTGLPRKSPTYNEQFF
>TRBJ2-2|TRBD2|17|-|TRBV10-3
TGTGCCATCAGCCTCCCCCCCACTAGCGGAGACACCGGGGAGCTGTTTTTT
CAISLPPTSGDTGELFF
>TRBJ2-1|TRBD2|17|few|TRBV3-1
TGTGCCAGCAGCCAAGCACCACTAGCGGGAGGGCCAGATGAGCAGTTCTTC
CASSQAPLAGGPDEQFF
>TRBJ1-6|TRBD1|15|many|TRBV12-3/TRBV12-4
TGTGCCAGCAGTCCAGAGACAGGGAGTTATTCACCCCTCCACTTT
CASSPETGSYSPLHF
>TRBJ2-1|TRBD2|18|few|TRBV3-1
TGTGCCAGCAGCCACCGTTCAGCGGGAGGGCCCTCCTACAATGAGCAGTTCTTC
CASSHRSAGGPSYNEQFF
>TRBJ2-2|TRBD2|19|-|TRBV7-9
TGTGCCAGCAGCTTGAGCGGACTAGCGGGAGGGCGGGGCACCGGGGAGCTGTTTTTT
CASSLSGLAGGRGTGELFF